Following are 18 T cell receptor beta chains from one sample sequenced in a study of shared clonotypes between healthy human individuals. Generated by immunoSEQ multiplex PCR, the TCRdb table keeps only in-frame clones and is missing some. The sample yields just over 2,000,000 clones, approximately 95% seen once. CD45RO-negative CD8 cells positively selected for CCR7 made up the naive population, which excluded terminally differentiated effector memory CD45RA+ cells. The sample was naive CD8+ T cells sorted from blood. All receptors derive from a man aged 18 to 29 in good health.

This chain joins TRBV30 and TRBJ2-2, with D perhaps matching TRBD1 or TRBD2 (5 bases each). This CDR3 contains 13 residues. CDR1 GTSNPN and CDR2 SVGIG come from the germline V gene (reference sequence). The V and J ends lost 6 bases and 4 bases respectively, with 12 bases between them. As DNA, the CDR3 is TGTGCCTGCCCCCGGGACCTCACCGGGGAGCTGTTTTTT. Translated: CACPRDLTGELFF.

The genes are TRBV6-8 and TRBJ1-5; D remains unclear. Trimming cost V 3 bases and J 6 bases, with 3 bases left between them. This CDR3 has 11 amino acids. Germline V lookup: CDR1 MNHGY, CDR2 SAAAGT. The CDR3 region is CASSYRQPQHF. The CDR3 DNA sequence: TGTGCCAGCAGTTATCGTCAGCCCCAGCATTTT.

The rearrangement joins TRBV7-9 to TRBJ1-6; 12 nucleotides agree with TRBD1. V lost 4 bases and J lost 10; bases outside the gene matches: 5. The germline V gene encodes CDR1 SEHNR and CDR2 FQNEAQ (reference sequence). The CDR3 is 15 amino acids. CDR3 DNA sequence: TGTGCCAGCAGCTCGCCGGGACAGGGGGCCTCACCCCTCCACTTT. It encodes CASSSPGQGASPLHF.

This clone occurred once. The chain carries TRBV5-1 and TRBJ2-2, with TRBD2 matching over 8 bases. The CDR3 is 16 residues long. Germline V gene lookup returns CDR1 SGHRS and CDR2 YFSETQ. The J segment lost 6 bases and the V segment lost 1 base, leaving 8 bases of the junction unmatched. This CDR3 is CASSLRAGVEAGELFF. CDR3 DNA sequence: TGCGCCAGCAGCTTGCGAGCGGGGGTAGAGGCCGGGGAGCTGTTTTTT.

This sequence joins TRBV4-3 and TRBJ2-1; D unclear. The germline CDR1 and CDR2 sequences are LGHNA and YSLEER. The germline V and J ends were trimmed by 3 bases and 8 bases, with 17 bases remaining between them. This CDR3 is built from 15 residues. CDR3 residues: CASSQARLYRDEQFF. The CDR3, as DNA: TGCGCCAGCAGCCAGGCCAGACTCTATCGGGATGAGCAGTTCTTC.

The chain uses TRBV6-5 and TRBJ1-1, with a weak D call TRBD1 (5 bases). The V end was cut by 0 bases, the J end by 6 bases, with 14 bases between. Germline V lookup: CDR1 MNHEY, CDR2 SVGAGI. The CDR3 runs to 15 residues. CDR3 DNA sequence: TGTGCCAGCAGTTACTCGGAATACGTGGGGGCTGAAGCTTTCTTT. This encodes CASSYSEYVGAEAFF.

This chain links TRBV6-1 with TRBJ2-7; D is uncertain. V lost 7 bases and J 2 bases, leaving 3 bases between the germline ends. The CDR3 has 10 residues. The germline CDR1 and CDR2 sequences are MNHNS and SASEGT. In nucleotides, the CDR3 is TGTGCCAGCAATACCTACGAGCAGTACTTC. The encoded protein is CASNTYEQYF.

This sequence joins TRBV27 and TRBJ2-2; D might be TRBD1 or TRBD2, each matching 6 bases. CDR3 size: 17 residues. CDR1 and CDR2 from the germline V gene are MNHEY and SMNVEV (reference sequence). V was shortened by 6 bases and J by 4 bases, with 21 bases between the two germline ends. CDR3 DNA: TGTGCCAGCAGCCTAACCTCCGTACGGGGGCCCACCGGGGAGCTGTTTTTT. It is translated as CASSLTSVRGPTGELFF.

The DNA for the CDR3 is TGTGCCAGCTCACCCCGACCGGGACCTGAAGGAATAACCACCTACGAGCAGTACTTC. Translating gives CASSPRPGPEGITTYEQYF. This chain links TRBV18 with TRBJ2-7; D assignment may be TRBD1 or TRBD2 (5 bases each). Germline lookup yields CDR1 KGHSH and CDR2 LQKENI. V shed 3 bases and J shed 2 bases, with 26 bases lying between them. This CDR3 spans 19 amino acids. The full variable domain, completed using reference TRBV18 and TRBJ2-7, is NAGVMQNPRHLVRRRGQEARLRCSPMKGHSHVYWYRQLPEEGLKFMVYLQKENIIDESGMPKERFSAEFPKEGPSILRIQQVVRGDSAAYFCASSPRPGPEGITTYEQYFGPGTRLTVT.

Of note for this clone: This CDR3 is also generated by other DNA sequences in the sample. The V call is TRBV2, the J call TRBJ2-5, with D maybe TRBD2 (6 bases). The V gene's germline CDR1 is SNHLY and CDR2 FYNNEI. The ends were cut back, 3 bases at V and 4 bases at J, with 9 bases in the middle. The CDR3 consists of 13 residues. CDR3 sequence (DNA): TGTGCCAGCAGTGAGGAGGGGAGAGAGACCCAGTACTTC. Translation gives CASSEEGRETQYF.

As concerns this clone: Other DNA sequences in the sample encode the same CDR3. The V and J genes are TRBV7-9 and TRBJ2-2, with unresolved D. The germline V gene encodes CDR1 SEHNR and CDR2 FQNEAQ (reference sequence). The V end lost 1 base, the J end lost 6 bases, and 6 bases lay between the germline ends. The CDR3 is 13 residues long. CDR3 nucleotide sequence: TGTGCCAGCAGCTTAGATCCGGCCGGGGAGCTGTTTTTT. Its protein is CASSLDPAGELFF.

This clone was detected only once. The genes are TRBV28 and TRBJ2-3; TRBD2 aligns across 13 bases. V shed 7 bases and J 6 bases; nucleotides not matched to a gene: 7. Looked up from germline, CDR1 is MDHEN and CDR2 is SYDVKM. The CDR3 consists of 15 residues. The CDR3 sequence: CASNQGLAGIDTQYF. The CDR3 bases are TGTGCCAGCAACCAGGGACTAGCGGGGATCGATACGCAGTATTTT.

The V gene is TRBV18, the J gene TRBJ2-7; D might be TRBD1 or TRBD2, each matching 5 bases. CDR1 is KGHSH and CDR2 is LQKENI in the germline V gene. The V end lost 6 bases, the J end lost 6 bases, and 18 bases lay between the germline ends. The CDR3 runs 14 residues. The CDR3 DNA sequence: TGTGCCAGCTCCCCCCCCGGGGACCGGACCGAGCAGTACTTC. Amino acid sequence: CASSPPGDRTEQYF.

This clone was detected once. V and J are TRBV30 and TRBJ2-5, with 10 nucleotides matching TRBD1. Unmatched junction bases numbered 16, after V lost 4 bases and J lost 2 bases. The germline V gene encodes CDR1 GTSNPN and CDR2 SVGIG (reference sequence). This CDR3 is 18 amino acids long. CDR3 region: CAWIPRQGALSSQETQYF. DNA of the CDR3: TGTGCCTGGATTCCCCGACAGGGGGCGCTGAGTTCGCAAGAGACCCAGTACTTC. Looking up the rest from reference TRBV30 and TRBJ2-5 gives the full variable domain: SQTIHQWPATLVQPVGSPLSLECTVEGTSNPNLYWYRQAAGRGLQLLFYSVGIGQISSEVPQNLSASRPQDRQFILSSKKLLLSDSGFYLCAWIPRQGALSSQETQYFGPGTRLLVL.

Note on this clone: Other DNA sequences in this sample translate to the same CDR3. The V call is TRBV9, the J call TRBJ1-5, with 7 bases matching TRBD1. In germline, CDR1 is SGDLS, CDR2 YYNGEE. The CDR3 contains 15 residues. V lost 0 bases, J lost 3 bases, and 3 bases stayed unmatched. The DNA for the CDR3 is TGTGCCAGCAGCGTAGGGGGACAGCTCAATCAGCCCCAGCATTTT. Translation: CASSVGGQLNQPQHF.

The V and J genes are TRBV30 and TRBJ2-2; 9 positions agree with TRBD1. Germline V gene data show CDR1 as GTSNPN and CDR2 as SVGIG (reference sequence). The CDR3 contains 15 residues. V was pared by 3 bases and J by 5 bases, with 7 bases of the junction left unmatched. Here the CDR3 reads CAWSLGQGWTGELFF. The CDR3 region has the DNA TGTGCCTGGAGCCTGGGACAGGGATGGACCGGGGAGCTGTTTTTT.

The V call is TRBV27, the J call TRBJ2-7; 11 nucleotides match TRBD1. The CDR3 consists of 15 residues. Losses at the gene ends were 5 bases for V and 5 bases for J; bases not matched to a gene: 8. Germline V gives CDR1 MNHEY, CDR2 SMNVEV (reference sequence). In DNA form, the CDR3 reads TGTGCCAGCAGTCAGCGGACAGGGGGCTTCAACGAGCAGTACTTC. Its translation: CASSQRTGGFNEQYF.

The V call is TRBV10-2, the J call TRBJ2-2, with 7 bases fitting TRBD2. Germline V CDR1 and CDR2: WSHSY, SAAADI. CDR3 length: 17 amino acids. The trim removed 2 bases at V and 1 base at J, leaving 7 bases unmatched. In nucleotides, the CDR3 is TGCGCCAGCAGTGAGAGCGGGGTGCTGGAGAACACCGGGGAGCTGTTTTTT. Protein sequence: CASSESGVLENTGELFF.